Shown below are 22 T cell receptor beta chains from a single sample sequenced in a study of naive and memory T cell subsets. Amplification of ligated cDNA took four PCR rounds with SP2 and nested alpha and beta constant primers. TCRdb passed the 5' RACE reads through MiXCR, listing each CDR3 protein once. The sample lists 57,000 or so distinct CDR3 sequences; 7.2% were seen once. A UMI-containing oligonucleotide was joined by 3' ligation to the TCR cDNA template. Receptors originate from a male donor in good health.

This clonotype was detected many times. For the CDR3, the DNA is TGTGCCATCAGTGAAAGTGGGGACACTGAAGCTTTCTTT. It specifies CAISESGDTEAFF. The V call is TRBV10-3, the J call TRBJ1-1; D gene ambiguous. Germline-derived CDR1 and CDR2 are ENHRY and SYGVKD. The CDR3 has 13 amino acids. V lost 3 bases and J 3 bases, leaving 8 bases between the germline ends.

Regarding this clonotype: A read error may account for a junction end that differs from germline. V is TRBV5-1 and J is TRBJ2-1; 10 nucleotides agree with TRBD2. From germline, CDR1 is SGHRS and CDR2 YFSETQ. The CDR3 covers 15 residues. For the CDR3, the DNA is TGCGACAGCAGCGTCCTAGCGGGAGCGGGTAGTGAGCAGTTCTTC. Translating it yields CDSSVLAGAGSEQFF.

This clonotype was picked up many times. This chain connects TRBV18 to TRBJ1-1; no firm D call. The ends were cut back, 6 bases at V and 2 bases at J, with 13 bases in the middle. The CDR3 runs 14 residues. Germline V gene lookup returns CDR1 KGHSH and CDR2 LQKENI. For the CDR3, the DNA is TGTGCCAGCTCTCCAGAGAGGGTTAACACTGAAGCTTTCTTT. Its translation: CASSPERVNTEAFF.

In its sample, this clonotype was seen many times. The chain carries TRBV20-1 and TRBJ2-7, with unresolved D. The V end lost 1 base, the J end lost 3 bases, and 22 bases lay between the germline ends. Germline V gives CDR1 DFQATT, CDR2 SNEGSKA (reference sequence). The CDR3 is made up of 17 amino acids. Here the CDR3 DNA reads TGCAGTGCTAGAGCCGAAGGCGGTCTCCTACTGCACTACGAGCAGTACTTC. Its translation: CSARAEGGLLLHYEQYF.

This clonotype was seen repeatedly, ten times or more. The gene calls are TRBV7-2 and TRBJ2-1; D is unclear. The V gene lost 5 bases and the J gene lost 9 bases, with 14 bases spanning the gap. The germline CDR1 and CDR2 sequences are SGHTA and FQGNSA. This CDR3 region has 13 residues. Here the CDR3 DNA reads TGTGCCAGCAGCCTCGACTTCCTTGGTGAGCAGTTCTTC. Translation gives CASSLDFLGEQFF.

This clonotype came up many times. The chain links TRBV3-1 to TRBJ2-1; the D gene could be TRBD1 or TRBD2 (5 bases each). Germline V gene sequence: CDR1 LGHDT, CDR2 YNNKEL (reference sequence). CDR3 size: 15 residues. Trimming took off 1 base at V and 2 bases at J, with 9 bases between the two ends. CDR3 nucleotide sequence: TGTGCCAGCAGCCAAGGAGGGGCCACCTACAATGAGCAGTTCTTC. Translating it yields CASSQGGATYNEQFF.

This clonotype was seen ten or more times. V gene TRBV20-1 combines with J gene TRBJ2-4; 7 nucleotides match TRBD1. The J segment lost 8 bases and the V segment lost 0 bases, leaving 10 bases of the junction unmatched. Germline-derived CDR1 and CDR2 are DFQATT and SNEGSKA (reference sequence). The CDR3 extends over 15 amino acids. This CDR3 reads CSAREPRQGGDIQYF. The CDR3 region has the DNA TGCAGTGCTAGAGAGCCTCGACAGGGTGGGGACATTCAGTACTTC.

This clonotype has ten or more counts. This chain links TRBV20-1 with TRBJ2-5; no firm D call. The germline V gene has CDR1 DFQATT and CDR2 SNEGSKA (reference sequence). The V end lost 0 bases, the J end lost 1 base, and 18 bases lay between the germline ends. The CDR3 totals 17 residues. The CDR3 bases are TGCAGTGCTAGAGATTTGTCGCCTTCCACTCTCCAAGAGACCCAGTACTTC. Its protein product is CSARDLSPSTLQETQYF.

In nucleotides, the CDR3 is TGCAGCGTCCGACGCTCCGCAGGGGGCATCGACAATGAGCAGTTCTTC. Translating it yields CSVRRSAGGIDNEQFF. The chain joins TRBV29-1 to TRBJ2-1; 8 nucleotides line up with TRBD1. J was trimmed by 5 bases and V by 6 bases; bases with no gene match: 15. This CDR3 is 16 amino acids long. Germline-derived CDR1 and CDR2 are SQVTM and ANQGSEA.

This clonotype showed up many times. The chain has TRBV3-1 and TRBJ2-3, with 9 bases fitting TRBD1. Germline lookup yields CDR1 LGHDT and CDR2 YNNKEL (reference sequence). The CDR3 is 16 amino acids. Losses at the gene ends were 1 base for V and 6 bases for J; bases not matched to a gene: 8. The CDR3 loop reads CASSQVRTGVMDTQYF. The CDR3 DNA follows: TGTGCCAGCAGCCAAGTTCGGACAGGGGTCATGGATACGCAGTATTTT.

This clonotype was seen at least ten times. This chain uses TRBV15 with TRBJ1-1; the D gene is possibly TRBD1 (6 bases). CDR1 is LNHNV, CDR2 YYDKDF, per germline (reference sequence). This CDR3 comprises 17 residues. V was shortened by 4 bases and J by 3 bases, with 21 bases between the two germline ends. In nucleotides, the CDR3 is TGTGCCACCAGCACCCGCACAGGGTCCTTAAGGGACACTGAAGCTTTCTTT. As protein: CATSTRTGSLRDTEAFF.

There are a few counts of this clonotype. The rearrangement joins TRBV5-1 to TRBJ1-1; 7 nucleotides agree with TRBD1. The ends lost 0 bases at V and 1 base at J; junction bases unmatched: 15. Germline CDR1 is SGHRS and CDR2 is YFSETQ. This CDR3 spans 19 amino acids. The CDR3 DNA follows: TGCGCCAGCAGCTTGGAGGTAGGGGGCTACCCCCTAGGGAACACTGAAGCTTTCTTT. It codes for CASSLEVGGYPLGNTEAFF.

This chain links TRBV2 with TRBJ2-2; 8 bases are shared with TRBD1. With 11 bases clipped from V and 4 bases from J, the junction kept 6 bases outside the gene matches. The CDR3 is made up of 13 amino acids. Germline V gene sequence: CDR1 SNHLY, CDR2 FYNNEI. The CDR3 protein is CAGWTGITGELFF. The CDR3 DNA is TGTGCCGGCTGGACAGGGATCACCGGGGAGCTGTTTTTT.

This clonotype was seen a few times. J is TRBJ2-3 and V is TRBV6-2 or TRBV6-3; 8 positions match TRBD2. The V segment lost 4 bases and the J segment 3 bases; nucleotides outside the gene matches: 12. This CDR3 contains 17 residues. The germline gives CDR1 MNHEY, CDR2 SVGEGT. The CDR3 region has the DNA TGTGCCAGCAGTTCGGGGGGAACTAGCGGTCCAACAGATACGCAGTATTTT. Translating it yields CASSSGGTSGPTDTQYF.

This clonotype was observed at least ten times. CDR3 DNA sequence: TGCAGTGCTAGAGAACAGGGATACTCCTACGAGCAGTACTTC. Its protein is CSAREQGYSYEQYF. The chain uses TRBV20-1 and TRBJ2-7, with D possibly TRBD1 on 6 matching bases. The CDR3 is 14 residues long. Germline V lookup: CDR1 DFQATT, CDR2 SNEGSKA (reference sequence). With 0 bases removed from V and 0 bases from J, the gap between germline ends came to 9 bases.

This clonotype was observed many times. The chain uses TRBV4-1 and TRBJ2-3; TRBD2 agrees at 8 bases. Germline V gives CDR1 MGHRA, CDR2 YSYEKL. CDR3 length equals 16 residues. Trimming took 0 bases from V and 1 from J; bases not matched to a gene: 3. For the CDR3, the DNA is TGCGCCAGCAGCCAAGATAGGCGGGGGGGCACAGATACGCAGTATTTT. Its protein product is CASSQDRRGGTDTQYF.

This chain joins TRBV29-1 and TRBJ2-3, with 14 bases that match TRBD2. CDR3 size: 18 residues. With 6 bases clipped from V and 0 bases from J, the junction kept 11 bases outside the gene matches. Germline loops: CDR1 SQVTM, CDR2 ANQGSEA. The CDR3 sequence is CSVQGATSGGESTDTQYF. The CDR3 nucleotides are TGCAGCGTGCAGGGGGCGACTAGCGGGGGGGAAAGCACAGATACGCAGTATTTT.

In this sample, this clonotype turned up many times. V gene TRBV29-1 combines with J gene TRBJ2-1; 8 nucleotides align to TRBD2. Losses at the gene ends were 6 bases for V and 2 bases for J; bases not matched to a gene: 9. This CDR3 contains 15 residues. The V gene's germline CDR1 is SQVTM and CDR2 ANQGSEA. CDR3 protein: CSVPAGAGPYNEQFF. DNA for the CDR3: TGCAGCGTCCCAGCGGGAGCGGGACCCTACAATGAGCAGTTCTTC.

Many counts were recorded for this clonotype. This chain links TRBV27 with TRBJ1-2, with 8 bases lining up with TRBD1. The CDR3 totals 13 residues. The V gene's germline CDR1 is MNHEY and CDR2 SMNVEV (reference sequence). V was pared by 2 bases and J by 8 bases, with 4 bases of the junction left unmatched. The CDR3 coding sequence is TGTGCCAGCAGTTTACGACAGGGGACGGGCTACACCTTC. Residues: CASSLRQGTGYTF.

This clonotype showed up just a few times. This chain connects TRBV30 to TRBJ2-7, with TRBD2 matching 10 bases. The CDR3 length is 13 residues. Germline V lookup: CDR1 GTSNPN, CDR2 SVGIG (reference sequence). V lost 2 bases and J lost 5; bases outside the gene matches: 3. The CDR3 sequence is CAWSSGRADEQYF. In DNA form, the CDR3 reads TGTGCCTGGAGTAGCGGGAGGGCCGACGAGCAGTACTTC.

In its sample, this clonotype ranks as medium-sized. This chain joins TRBV6-1 and TRBJ2-1; D is uncertain. This CDR3 region has 15 residues. Germline V gives CDR1 MNHNS, CDR2 SASEGT. Trimming cost V 0 bases and J 10 bases, with 16 bases left between them. CDR3 region: CASSEALDGTEEQFF. In DNA form, the CDR3 reads TGTGCCAGCAGTGAAGCGCTAGACGGAACGGAGGAGCAGTTCTTC.

The rearrangement links TRBV6-1 to TRBJ1-6; tentatively, D is TRBD1 (5 bases). This CDR3 has 14 amino acids. V shed 6 bases and J shed 10 bases, with 16 bases lying between them. Germline assignment: CDR1 MNHNS and CDR2 SASEGT. In DNA form, the CDR3 reads TGTGCCAGCAGCGGGGGTCCGGCGGTGTCACCCCTCCACTTT. The encoded protein is CASSGGPAVSPLHF.